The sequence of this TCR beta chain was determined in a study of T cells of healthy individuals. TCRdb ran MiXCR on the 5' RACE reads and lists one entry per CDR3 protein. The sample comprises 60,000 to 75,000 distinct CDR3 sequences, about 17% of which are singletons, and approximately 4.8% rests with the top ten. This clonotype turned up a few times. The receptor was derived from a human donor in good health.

The CDR3 sequence is CASSQGGIPYEQYF. The CDR3 DNA follows: TGTGCCAGCAGCCAAGGCGGGATTCCCTACGAGCAGTACTTC. The V gene is TRBV14, the J gene TRBJ2-7, with a possible D match to TRBD2 (6 bases). CDR3 length equals 14 residues. V was pared by 1 base and J by 2 bases, with 9 bases between. Germline loops: CDR1 SGHDN, CDR2 FVKESK. Supplemented by reference TRBV14 and TRBJ2-7, the full variable domain reads EAGVTQFPSHSVIEKGQTVTLRCDPISGHDNLYWYRRVMGKEIKFLLHFVKESKQDESGMPNNRFLAERTGGTYSTLKVQPAELEDSGVYFCASSQGGIPYEQYFGPGTRLTVT.